A selection of T cell receptor beta chains follows, all from one sample in a study of T-cell memory formation after mild COVID-19. TCRdb called the 5' RACE reads again in MiXCR, with one record for every CDR3 protein. The profile covers 550,000 to 700,000 distinct CDR3 sequences, with under 20% appearing a single time and more than 10% taken by the ten largest. The sequencing input was PBMCs or a T cell subset sorted from them (not recorded which). These TCRs come from an adult woman who had mild COVID-19 (a few samples of this study predate the infection). Cell type and time point are not known. The CDR3 runs from the conserved cysteine through the conserved F or W. D genes are given only for firm matches. A row's size may be missing; if present it is once, few, many or a size class.

J | size | V | D | CDR3 | DNA
TRBJ2-2 | few | TRBV12-3/TRBV12-4 | NA | CASSRLVNGELFF | TGTGCCAGCAGTAGACTAGTCAACGGGGAGCTGTTTTTT
TRBJ2-2 | NA | TRBV30 | TRBD1 | CAWSVQGVQTGELFF | TGTGCCTGGAGTGTACAGGGGGTCCAAACCGGGGAGCTGTTTTTT
TRBJ2-1 | few | TRBV7-6 | NA | CASSWKVQGTGGKDNEQFF | TGTGCCAGCAGCTGGAAGGTTCAGGGGACGGGAGGAAAAGACAATGAGCAGTTCTTC
TRBJ2-5 | few | TRBV4-1 | NA | CASSQALGETQYF | TGCGCCAGCAGCCAAGCACTTGGGGAGACCCAGTACTTC
TRBJ2-2 | once | TRBV12-3/TRBV12-4 | TRBD2 | CASSPRLAGGRELFF | TGTGCCAGCAGTCCCAGACTAGCGGGAGGGCGGGAGCTGTTTTTT
TRBJ2-2 | few | TRBV4-3 | TRBD1 | CASSPDRGADTGELFF | TGCGCCAGCAGTCCGGACAGGGGCGCGGACACCGGGGAGCTGTTTTTT
TRBJ2-6 | NA | TRBV24-1 | NA | CATQTRDSSSGANVLTF | TGTGCCACCCAAACCCGCGACAGCAGCTCTGGGGCCAACGTCCTGACTTTC
TRBJ2-2 | NA | TRBV3-1 | TRBD2 | CASSQEGRGGAGELFF | TGTGCCAGCAGCCAAGAAGGACGGGGGGGTGCCGGGGAGCTGTTTTTT
TRBJ1-6 | NA | TRBV25-1 | NA | CASSVSTVDSPLHF | TGTGCCAGCAGTGTATCTACAGTGGATTCACCCCTCCACTTT
TRBJ2-5 | many | TRBV15 | NA | CATSQARTQETQYF | TGTGCCACCAGCCAGGCCCGGACTCAAGAGACCCAGTACTTC
TRBJ1-5 | NA | TRBV6-2/TRBV6-3 | TRBD1 | CASSYGTGSKQPQHF | TGTGCCAGCAGTTACGGGACAGGGAGTAAGCAGCCCCAGCATTTT
TRBJ1-2 | NA | TRBV12-3/TRBV12-4 | NA | CASRYSLQGGYTF | TGTGCCAGCAGATACTCACTTCAGGGCGGCTACACCTTC
TRBJ2-2 | NA | TRBV4-1 | NA | CASSQWGSNTGELFF | TGCGCCAGCAGCCAATGGGGGTCGAACACCGGGGAGCTGTTTTTT
TRBJ2-5 | NA | TRBV12-3/TRBV12-4 | NA | CASSLAGGWGETQYF | TGTGCCAGCAGTTTAGCAGGGGGATGGGGAGAGACCCAGTACTTC
TRBJ2-7 | many | TRBV5-1 | NA | CASSFPEGIEQYF | TGCGCCAGCAGCTTCCCCGAGGGAATCGAGCAGTACTTC
TRBJ1-5 | NA | TRBV2 | NA | CASNQDGNSNQPQHF | TGTGCCAGCAACCAGGACGGGAATAGCAATCAGCCCCAGCATTTT
TRBJ2-2 | few | TRBV20-1 | NA | CSARDWAGNTGELFF | TGCAGTGCTAGAGATTGGGCAGGGAACACCGGGGAGCTGTTTTTT
TRBJ1-3 | NA | TRBV4-1 | TRBD1 | CASSPPLWDRDWGSSGNTIYF | TGCGCCAGCAGCCCCCCCCTATGGGACAGGGACTGGGGTAGCTCTGGAAACACCATATATTTT
TRBJ2-3 | NA | TRBV4-1 | NA | CASSQADTGTDTQYF | TGCGCCAGCAGCCAAGCAGACACAGGGACAGATACGCAGTATTTT
TRBJ1-1 | NA | TRBV7-3 | NA | CASATETGSGTEAFF | TGTGCCAGCGCTACCGAAACAGGGTCTGGCACTGAAGCTTTCTTT
TRBJ2-7 | few | TRBV25-1 | TRBD1 | CASSEGTGTGGRMDYEQYF | TGTGCCAGCAGTGAAGGAACCGGGACAGGGGGACGTATGGACTACGAGCAGTACTTC
TRBJ2-7 | few | TRBV5-1 | TRBD1 | CASSLAGTDPYEQYF | TGCGCCAGCAGCTTGGCCGGGACAGACCCGTACGAGCAGTACTTC
TRBJ1-6 | NA | TRBV4-3 | NA | CASSQESLYSPLHF | TGCGCCAGCAGCCAAGAATCGCTTTATTCACCCCTCCACTTT
TRBJ2-7 | NA | TRBV15 | NA | CATSRHPGQTWEQYF | TGTGCCACCAGCAGGCACCCAGGACAAACTTGGGAGCAGTACTTC
TRBJ1-1 | few | TRBV29-1 | NA | CSVEGDANTEAFF | TGCAGCGTTGAAGGGGACGCTAACACTGAAGCTTTCTTT
TRBJ2-5 | few | TRBV12-3/TRBV12-4 | TRBD1 | CASTDRGQGEETQYF | TGTGCCAGCACCGACAGGGGTCAAGGGGAAGAGACCCAGTACTTC
TRBJ2-2 | NA | TRBV4-1 | NA | CASSPQRRGTGELFF | TGCGCCAGCAGCCCGCAACGGCGAGGTACCGGGGAGCTGTTTTTT
TRBJ2-2 | NA | TRBV5-1 | NA | CASSSLGGDTGELFF | TGCGCCAGCAGCAGCTTAGGAGGGGACACCGGGGAGCTGTTTTTT
TRBJ1-4 | many | TRBV5-1 | NA | CASSGGATNEKLFF | TGCGCCAGCAGCGGAGGGGCGACTAATGAAAAACTGTTTTTT
TRBJ1-2 | NA | TRBV4-1 | TRBD1 | CASSQAYRGHDHGYTF | TGCGCCAGCAGCCAAGCCTACAGGGGGCATGACCATGGCTACACCTTC
TRBJ2-1 | NA | TRBV29-1 | NA | CSVERAIPHEQFF | TGCAGCGTTGAAAGGGCCATCCCCCATGAGCAGTTCTTC
TRBJ1-1 | NA | TRBV29-1 | NA | CSVEGGGRGNTEAFF | TGCAGCGTTGAAGGGGGAGGACGAGGGAACACTGAAGCTTTCTTT
TRBJ2-1 | many | TRBV7-9 | TRBD2 | CASSLVRGTYNEQFF | TGTGCCAGCAGTTTAGTGCGGGGGACCTACAATGAGCAGTTCTTC
TRBJ2-4 | many | TRBV7-9 | NA | CASSLSFESAKNIQYF | TGTGCCAGCAGCTTAAGTTTTGAGTCAGCCAAAAACATTCAGTACTTC
TRBJ2-1 | few | TRBV7-3 | TRBD2 | CASSPTPSGSYNEQFF | TGTGCCAGCAGCCCCACCCCTAGCGGATCCTACAATGAGCAGTTCTTC
TRBJ2-7 | NA | TRBV12-3/TRBV12-4 | TRBD2 | CASSPGLAGGPRSYEQYF | TGTGCCAGCAGCCCGGGACTAGCGGGAGGGCCGAGATCCTACGAGCAGTACTTC